This TCR beta chain was identified in a study of T cells in localized non-small cell lung cancer (dated by TCRdb to about 2020). For the study in its entirety: The study analyzed T cell repertoires of about 230 early-stage NSCLC patients, comparing tumors and uninvolved tumor-adjacent lungs. A mean age of about 66 years was recorded for the NSCLC patients, of whom under 150 were male and 95 to 110 were female. The cohort consisted of roughly 240 treatment-naive NSCLC patients whose localized lung tumors had been resected.

Worth noting for this clone: Its recognized antigen is unknown. No much larger clone exists at a distance of one base, and base qualities are not known.

At diagnosis, peripheral blood, uninvolved tumor-adjacent lung and tumor were collected and stored as a combination of fresh-frozen and FFPE material. Broad study findings and their caveats: Because multi-region tumor sequencing was not done, intratumor heterogeneity could not be ruled out. Uninvolved tumor-adjacent lung showed the highest T cell clonality, higher than tumor, which suggests more focused antigenic responses in the uninvolved tumor-adjacent lung. Because of the exploratory design, TCR variables were selected using unadjusted p-values without false-discovery rate correction. Longer overall survival was associated with higher blood T cell density, whereas shorter survival was associated with higher adjacent-lung clonality. A median of 57 of the top 100 tumor clones turned up in the paired uninvolved adjacent lung, and some 28 of those clones also ranked among the top 100 of that same adjacent lung.

Ends trimmed: V by 3 bases, J by 0 bases; bases unmatched to a gene: 6. Spanning cysteine to phenylalanine, the CDR3 consists of 17 amino acids. The retained sequence is limited to the CDR3, 51 bases, with the frame set at the first base. In the germline V gene, CDR1 corresponds to SGDLS and CDR2 to YYNGEE. TCR beta CDR3 regions were sequenced from DNA using the immunoSEQ Assay. As for the original processing: T cell density was computed as TCR beta template counts normalized to usable DNA estimated by amplifying housekeeping genes. Richness was estimated with the preseqR package, extrapolating to 400,000 templates for PBMC samples and 120,000 templates for tissue samples. Clonality was calculated as one minus Pielou's evenness. To identify tissue-enriched TCRs, differential abundance testing was run on productive amino-acid clonotypes with a minimum total count of 5 and an alpha of 0.1. The Jaccard Index and the Morisita Overlap Index were used to measure repertoire overlap between compartments. GLIPH clustered TCR beta CDR3s with public tetramer-defined viral CDR3s; viral motifs required at least three viral sequences plus V-gene enrichment. TCRdb took this table from immuneACCESS and kept in-frame rearrangements with V and J called. Such tables lack part of the clones; where checked against another copy, unresolved V genes explain under half of the gap, and the rest is unexplained. V and J calls and clone size are given by that table; D and trimming were obtained from the DNA. Within this sample are more than 5,000 clones, with roughly two fifths of them counted one time only. Of the sample, 7% to 9% is held by the ten largest clones.

The chain employs TRBV9 and TRBJ2-3; the junction holds 11 bases that match TRBD2. The TCR originated in a man aged 35 to 69 with stage III lung adenocarcinoma. The sequences come from lung tumor tissue, collected before any cancer treatment. The CDR3 in this case is CASSAFSGGDSTDTQYF. The DNA sequence follows: TGTGCCAGCAGCGCCTTTAGCGGGGGGGACAGCACAGATACGCAGTATTTT.